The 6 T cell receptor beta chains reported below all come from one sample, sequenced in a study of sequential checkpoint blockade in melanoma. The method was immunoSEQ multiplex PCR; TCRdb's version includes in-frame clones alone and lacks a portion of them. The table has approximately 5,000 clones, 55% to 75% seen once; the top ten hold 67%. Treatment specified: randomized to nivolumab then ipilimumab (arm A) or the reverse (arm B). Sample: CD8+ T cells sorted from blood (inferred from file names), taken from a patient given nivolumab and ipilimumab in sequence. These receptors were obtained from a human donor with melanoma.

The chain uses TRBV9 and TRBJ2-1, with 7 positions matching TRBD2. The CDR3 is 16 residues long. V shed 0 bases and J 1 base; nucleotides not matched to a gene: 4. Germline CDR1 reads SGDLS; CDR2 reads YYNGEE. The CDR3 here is CASSVGGSISYNEQFF. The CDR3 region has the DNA TGTGCCAGCAGCGTAGGCGGGAGTATTTCCTACAATGAGCAGTTCTTC.

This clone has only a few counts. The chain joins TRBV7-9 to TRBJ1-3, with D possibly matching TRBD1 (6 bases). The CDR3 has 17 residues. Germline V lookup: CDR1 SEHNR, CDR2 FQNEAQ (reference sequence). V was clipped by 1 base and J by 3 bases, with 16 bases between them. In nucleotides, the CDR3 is TGTGCCAGCAGCTTAGTTACCCGAGGGGGTTTTGGAAACACCATATATTTT. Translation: CASSLVTRGGFGNTIYF.

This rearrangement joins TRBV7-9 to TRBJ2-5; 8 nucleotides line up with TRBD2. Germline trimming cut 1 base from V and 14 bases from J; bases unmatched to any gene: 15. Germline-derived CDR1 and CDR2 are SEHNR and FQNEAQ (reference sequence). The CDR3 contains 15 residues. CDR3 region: CASSLVERGFPPPYF. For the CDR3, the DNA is TGTGCCAGCAGCTTAGTGGAGCGGGGGTTCCCTCCGCCCTACTTC.

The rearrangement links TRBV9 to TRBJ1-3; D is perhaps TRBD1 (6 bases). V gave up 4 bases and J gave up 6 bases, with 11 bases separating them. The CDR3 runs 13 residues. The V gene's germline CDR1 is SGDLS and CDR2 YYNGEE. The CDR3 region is CASSSDRSNTIYF. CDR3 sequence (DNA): TGTGCCAGCAGCTCCGACAGGTCAAACACCATATATTTT.

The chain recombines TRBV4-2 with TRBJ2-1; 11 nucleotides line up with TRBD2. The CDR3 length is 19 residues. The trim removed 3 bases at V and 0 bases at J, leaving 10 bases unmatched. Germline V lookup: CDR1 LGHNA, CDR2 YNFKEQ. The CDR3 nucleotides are TGTGCCAGCAGCCATACTCCGGGACTAGCGGAGAGCTCCTACAATGAGCAGTTCTTC. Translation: CASSHTPGLAESSYNEQFF.

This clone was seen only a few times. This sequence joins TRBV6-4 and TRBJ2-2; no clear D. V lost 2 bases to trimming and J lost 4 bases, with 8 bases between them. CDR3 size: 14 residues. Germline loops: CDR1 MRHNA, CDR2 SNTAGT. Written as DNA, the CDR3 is TGTGCCAGCAGTGACAATGTAGCCACCGGGGAGCTGTTTTTT. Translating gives CASSDNVATGELFF.